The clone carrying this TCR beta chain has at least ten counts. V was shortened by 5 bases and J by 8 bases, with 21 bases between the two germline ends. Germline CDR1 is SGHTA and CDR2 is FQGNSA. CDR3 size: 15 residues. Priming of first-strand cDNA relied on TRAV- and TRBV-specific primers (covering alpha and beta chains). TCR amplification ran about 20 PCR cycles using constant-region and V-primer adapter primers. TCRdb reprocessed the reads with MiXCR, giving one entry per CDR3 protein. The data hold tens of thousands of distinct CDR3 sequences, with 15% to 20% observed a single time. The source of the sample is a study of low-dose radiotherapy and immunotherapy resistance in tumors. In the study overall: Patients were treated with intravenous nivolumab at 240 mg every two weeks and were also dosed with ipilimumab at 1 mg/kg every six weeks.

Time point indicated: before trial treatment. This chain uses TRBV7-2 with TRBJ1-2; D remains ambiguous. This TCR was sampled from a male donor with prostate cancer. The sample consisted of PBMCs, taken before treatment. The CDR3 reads CASSHPPGSRYGYTF. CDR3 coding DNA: TGTGCCAGCAGCCACCCCCCGGGCAGTAGGTACGGCTACACCTTC. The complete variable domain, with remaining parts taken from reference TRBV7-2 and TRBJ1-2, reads GAGVSQSPSNKVTEKGKDVELRCDPISGHTALYWYRQSLGQGLEFLIYFQGNSAPDKSGLPSDRFSAERTGGSVSTLTIQRTQQEDSAVYLCASSHPPGSRYGYTFGSGTRLTVV.